The 23 T cell receptor beta chains below come from one sample, sequenced in a study of early T cells in non-severe SARS-CoV-2 infection. TCRdb reprocessed the 5' RACE reads with MiXCR, giving one entry per CDR3 protein. The table has tens of thousands of distinct CDR3 sequences, roughly 14% seen once. Material: whole blood, obtained at baseline. Receptors were obtained from an adult who was a healthcare worker with PCR-confirmed SARS-CoV-2 infection or an uninfected control (not recorded which).

The chain recombines TRBV7-9 with TRBJ2-5; D remains ambiguous. Germline assignment: CDR1 SEHNR and CDR2 FQNEAQ (reference sequence). V dropped 4 bases and J dropped 5 bases, with 14 bases sitting between them. The CDR3 consists of 14 residues. CDR3 loop: CASSSFQDPETQYF. The CDR3 DNA follows: TGTGCCAGCAGCTCGTTTCAGGACCCGGAGACCCAGTACTTC.

DNA of the CDR3: TGTGCCATTCCACATAGCGGGCCCCAGCCCCCCAATGAGCAGTTCTTC. Translation gives CAIPHSGPQPPNEQFF. The genes are TRBV15 and TRBJ2-1; 7 positions match TRBD2. Germline-derived CDR1 and CDR2 are LNHNV and YYDKDF (reference sequence). V lost 10 bases, J lost 6 bases, and 18 bases stayed unmatched. This CDR3 has 16 amino acids.

The chain employs TRBV6-5 and TRBJ1-2, with unresolved D. CDR3 length equals 16 residues. The V end lost 0 bases, the J end lost 7 bases, and 18 bases lay between the germline ends. The germline V gene has CDR1 MNHEY and CDR2 SVGAGI. The CDR3 DNA reads TGTGCCAGCAGTTACTCGACAACGGGCCTATCCTCTGGCTACACCTTC. Translation: CASSYSTTGLSSGYTF.

The J gene is TRBJ1-2, the V gene TRBV18, with D tentatively TRBD1 (6 bases). This CDR3 contains 13 residues. V dropped 4 bases and J dropped 4 bases, with 10 bases sitting between them. Germline lookup yields CDR1 KGHSH and CDR2 LQKENI. The CDR3 sequence is CASSQDRSYGYTF. The CDR3, as DNA: TGTGCCAGCTCACAAGACAGGTCCTATGGCTACACCTTC.

The rearrangement uses TRBV7-2 and TRBJ2-5; 8 bases agree with TRBD2. Germline V gene sequence: CDR1 SGHTA, CDR2 FQGNSA. The CDR3 length is 15 residues. V shed 1 base, J shed 4 bases, and the junction held 5 bases outside the gene matches. DNA for the CDR3: TGTGCCAGCAGCTTAGTCTCCCTAGCGGGAGAGACCCAGTACTTC. Amino acid sequence: CASSLVSLAGETQYF.

This rearrangement joins TRBV4-2 to TRBJ2-7, with D perhaps TRBD2 (6 bases). The CDR3 is 15 amino acids. Trimming cost V 4 bases and J 1 base, with 14 bases left between them. CDR1 LGHNA and CDR2 YNFKEQ come from the germline V gene. CDR3 nucleotides: TGTGCCAGCAGCCTGGCCCTGCGGGGATCCTACGAGCAGTACTTC. It is translated as CASSLALRGSYEQYF.

This clonotype has at least ten counts. In DNA form, the CDR3 reads TGTGCCAGCAGTTTCGGGTACAGGGGGCGCACCGGGGAGCTGTTTTTT. The encoded protein is CASSFGYRGRTGELFF. The V gene is TRBV28, the J gene TRBJ2-2, with 9 bases lining up with TRBD1. J lost 4 bases, V lost 3 bases, and 6 bases had no gene match. Germline CDR1 reads MDHEN; CDR2 reads SYDVKM. The CDR3 sequence is 16 residues long.

This clonotype has only a few counts. The rearrangement links TRBV5-5 to TRBJ2-1; D is possibly TRBD2 (5 bases). Per the germline V gene, CDR1 is SGHKS and CDR2 is YYEKEE (reference sequence). The CDR3 is 11 residues long. V lost 4 bases to trimming and J lost 14 bases, with 13 bases between them. CDR3 amino acids: CASSPGFLEFF. CDR3 sequence (DNA): TGTGCCAGCAGCCCGGGATTTTTGGAGTTCTTC.

This clonotype was detected ten times or more. This chain's CDR3 is CASSLVGGLTDTQYF. As DNA, the CDR3 is TGTGCCAGCAGCTTGGTAGGGGGATTGACAGATACGCAGTATTTT. The chain has TRBV7-6 and TRBJ2-3; D is perhaps TRBD1 (6 bases). The CDR3 is 15 amino acids. Trimming removed 3 bases from V and 3 bases from J, with 13 bases in between. CDR1 SGHVS and CDR2 FNYEAQ come from the germline V gene.

This clonotype was seen a few times. The V gene is TRBV10-3, the J gene TRBJ2-7, with 7 bases lining up with TRBD2. CDR1 is ENHRY and CDR2 is SYGVKD in the germline V gene. J lost 0 bases, V lost 6 bases, and 5 bases had no gene match. The CDR3 is made up of 14 amino acids. The CDR3 region has the DNA TGTGCCATCAGGGGGGGGAGCGCCTCCTACGAGCAGTACTTC. Protein sequence: CAIRGGSASYEQYF.

This rearrangement joins TRBV24-1 to TRBJ1-1; TRBD1 is a possible D gene (5 bases). This CDR3 has 13 amino acids. Looked up from germline, CDR1 is KGHDR and CDR2 is SFDVKD. The V and J ends lost 2 bases and 5 bases respectively, with 8 bases between them. The CDR3 is CATSDWGGTEAFF. DNA for the CDR3: TGTGCCACCAGTGATTGGGGGGGTACTGAAGCTTTCTTT.

Only a few counts were recorded for this clonotype. This rearrangement joins TRBV5-1 to TRBJ1-4; no clear D. The germline V gene encodes CDR1 SGHRS and CDR2 YFSETQ. The CDR3 is made up of 14 amino acids. V dropped 0 bases and J dropped 3 bases, with 6 bases sitting between them. The CDR3 sequence: CASSLGASNEKLFF. DNA for the CDR3: TGCGCCAGCAGCTTGGGGGCATCTAATGAAAAACTGTTTTTT.

The V call is TRBV7-2, the J call TRBJ2-3, with 13 nucleotides matching TRBD2. Germline values: CDR1 SGHTA, CDR2 FQGNSA. This CDR3 has 22 residues. Trimming removed 0 bases from V and 0 bases from J; junction bases left unmatched: 15. CDR3 protein: CASSLAGTSGVVAWGSTDTQYF. CDR3 nucleotides: TGTGCCAGCAGCTTAGCAGGGACTAGCGGGGTAGTCGCTTGGGGAAGCACAGATACGCAGTATTTT.

This clonotype was detected only a few times. This may stem from a read error, because a much larger clone lies one nucleotide away. The V call is TRBV11-2, the J call TRBJ2-1, with 11 nucleotides matching TRBD2. V dropped 5 bases and J dropped 5; count of bases not matched to a gene: 5. The length of the CDR3 is 15 residues. The germline V gene has CDR1 SGHAT and CDR2 FQNNGV. CDR3 residues: CASSTTSGSNNEQFF. The CDR3 coding sequence is TGTGCCAGCAGCACCACTAGCGGGAGTAACAATGAGCAGTTCTTC.

This clonotype occurred a few times. The genes are TRBV7-9 and TRBJ2-7, with D tentatively TRBD1 or TRBD2 (5 bases each). The V end lost 4 bases, the J end lost 5 bases, and 15 bases lay between the germline ends. The CDR3 is 14 amino acids. Germline V CDR1 and CDR2: SEHNR, FQNEAQ (reference sequence). The CDR3 here is CASSSGPGTHEQYF. In DNA form, the CDR3 reads TGTGCCAGCAGCTCGGGGCCAGGGACCCACGAGCAGTACTTC.

The sample holds a few counts of this clonotype. CDR3 DNA: TGCAGTGCTCCCTTCGGGGCAGATAATTCACCCCTCCACTTT. Encoded protein: CSAPFGADNSPLHF. V and J are TRBV20-1 and TRBJ1-6, with D perhaps matching TRBD1 (5 bases). V gave up 5 bases and J gave up 5 bases, with 13 bases separating them. This CDR3 region has 14 residues. Germline V gives CDR1 DFQATT, CDR2 SNEGSKA (reference sequence).

This clonotype was seen at least ten times. The V gene is TRBV5-1, the J gene TRBJ2-7; 9 nucleotides agree with TRBD1. CDR1 SGHRS and CDR2 YFSETQ come from the germline V gene. V shed 8 bases and J 3 bases; nucleotides not matched to a gene: 3. This CDR3 is built from 12 residues. The CDR3 protein is CASRQGVYEQYF. In DNA form, the CDR3 reads TGCGCCAGTAGACAGGGGGTCTACGAGCAGTACTTC.

The V and J genes are TRBV28 and TRBJ1-1; no clear D. Germline V gene data show CDR1 as MDHEN and CDR2 as SYDVKM. There are 12 residues in the CDR3. V was trimmed by 4 bases and J by 7 bases, leaving 10 bases between them. CDR3 sequence: CASSSTGNEAFF. In DNA, the CDR3 is TGTGCCAGCAGTTCGACCGGGAATGAAGCTTTCTTT.

This clonotype came up a few times. This chain joins TRBV6-5 and TRBJ2-3, with TRBD2 matching 10 bases. Germline V gene data show CDR1 as MNHEY and CDR2 as SVGAGI. The CDR3 contains 15 residues. V was clipped by 4 bases and J by 2 bases; unmatched bases: 3. CDR3 coding DNA: TGTGCCAGCAGTTCTAGCGGGAGCACCACAGATACGCAGTATTTT. It encodes CASSSSGSTTDTQYF.

The table lists this clonotype with many counts. The V and J genes are TRBV20-1 and TRBJ2-1, with TRBD2 matching 7 bases. The length of the CDR3 is 13 residues. Germline V lookup: CDR1 DFQATT, CDR2 SNEGSKA (reference sequence). The V and J ends lost 2 bases and 5 bases, in that order; junction bases with no gene match: 3. In DNA form, the CDR3 reads TGCAGTGCTAGATTTCTAGCGGACAATGAGCAGTTCTTC. Its translation: CSARFLADNEQFF.

Only a few counts were recorded for this clonotype. CDR3 sequence reads: CASSSPGLRYNEQFF. The CDR3 region has the DNA TGTGCCAGCAGCTCCCCGGGACTGAGATACAATGAGCAGTTCTTC. The genes are TRBV7-3 and TRBJ2-1; D possibly corresponds to TRBD2 (6 bases). Per germline, CDR1 SGHTA and CDR2 FQGTGA. There are 15 residues in the CDR3. V lost 4 bases to trimming and J lost 4 bases, with 14 bases between them.

This clonotype was counted ten times or more. J is TRBJ2-3 and V is TRBV5-1; TRBD2 agrees at 9 bases. The CDR3 has 16 amino acids. The J segment lost 0 bases and the V segment lost 2 bases, leaving 4 bases of the junction unmatched. CDR1 SGHRS and CDR2 YFSETQ come from the germline V gene. This CDR3 reads CASSLASGVSTDTQYF. CDR3 coding DNA: TGCGCCAGCAGCTTAGCTAGCGGGGTCAGCACAGATACGCAGTATTTT.

Many counts were recorded for this clonotype. J is TRBJ2-3 and V is TRBV27; D is possibly TRBD1 (6 bases). CDR1 and CDR2 from the germline V gene are MNHEY and SMNVEV (reference sequence). The CDR3 spans 15 residues. The ends were cut back, 7 bases at V and 2 bases at J, with 16 bases in the middle. The CDR3 loop is CASNPDQGPTDTQYF. CDR3 in DNA: TGTGCCAGCAACCCGGATCAGGGGCCCACAGATACGCAGTATTTT.